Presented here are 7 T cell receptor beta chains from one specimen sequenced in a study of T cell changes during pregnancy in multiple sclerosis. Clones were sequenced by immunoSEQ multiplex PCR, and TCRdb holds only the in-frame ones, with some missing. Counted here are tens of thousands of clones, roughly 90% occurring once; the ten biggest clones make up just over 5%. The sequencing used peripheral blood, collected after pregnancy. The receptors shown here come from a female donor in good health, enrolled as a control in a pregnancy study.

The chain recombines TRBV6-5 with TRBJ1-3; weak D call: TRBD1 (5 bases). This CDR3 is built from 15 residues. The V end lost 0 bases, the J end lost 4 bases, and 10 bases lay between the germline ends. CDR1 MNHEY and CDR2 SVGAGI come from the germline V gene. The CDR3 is CASSYSQGSGNTIYF. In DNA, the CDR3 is TGTGCCAGCAGTTACTCGCAGGGTTCAGGAAACACCATATATTTT.

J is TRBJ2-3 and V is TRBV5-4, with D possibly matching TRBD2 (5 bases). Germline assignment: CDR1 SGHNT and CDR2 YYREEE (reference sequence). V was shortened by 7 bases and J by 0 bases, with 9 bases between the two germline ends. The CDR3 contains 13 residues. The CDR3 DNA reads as TGTGCCAGCTCCACGGGGAGCACAGATACGCAGTATTTT. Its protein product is CASSTGSTDTQYF.

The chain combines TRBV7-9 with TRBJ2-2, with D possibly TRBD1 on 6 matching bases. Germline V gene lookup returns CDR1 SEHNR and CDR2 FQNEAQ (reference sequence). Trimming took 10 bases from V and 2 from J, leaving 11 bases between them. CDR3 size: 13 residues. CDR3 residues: CATRQENTGELFF. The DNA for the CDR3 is TGTGCCACCAGACAGGAAAACACCGGGGAGCTGTTTTTT.

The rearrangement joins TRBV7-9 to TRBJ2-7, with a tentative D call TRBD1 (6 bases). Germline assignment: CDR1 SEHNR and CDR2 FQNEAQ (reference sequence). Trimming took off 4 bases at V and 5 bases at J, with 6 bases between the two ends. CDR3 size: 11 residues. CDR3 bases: TGTGCCAGCAGCTCAGGGGACGAGCAGTACTTC. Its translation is CASSSGDEQYF.

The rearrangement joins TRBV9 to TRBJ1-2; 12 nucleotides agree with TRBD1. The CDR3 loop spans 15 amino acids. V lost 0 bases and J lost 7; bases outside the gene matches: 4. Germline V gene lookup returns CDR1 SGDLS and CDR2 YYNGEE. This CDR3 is CASSVEGQGAGGYTF. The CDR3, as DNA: TGTGCCAGCAGCGTAGAGGGACAGGGGGCAGGTGGCTACACCTTC.

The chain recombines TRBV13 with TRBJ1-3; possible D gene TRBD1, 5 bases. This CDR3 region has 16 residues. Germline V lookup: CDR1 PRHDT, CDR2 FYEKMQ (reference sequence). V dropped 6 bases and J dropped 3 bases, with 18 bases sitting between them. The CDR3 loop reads CASSSDRDGGGNTIYF. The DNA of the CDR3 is TGTGCCAGCAGTTCCGATCGGGACGGGGGTGGAAACACCATATATTTT. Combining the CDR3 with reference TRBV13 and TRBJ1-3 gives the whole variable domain AAGVIQSPRHLIKEKRETATLKCYPIPRHDTVYWYQQGPGQDPQFLISFYEKMQSDKGSIPDRFSAQQFSDYHSELNMSSLELGDSALYFCASSSDRDGGGNTIYFGEGSWLTVV.

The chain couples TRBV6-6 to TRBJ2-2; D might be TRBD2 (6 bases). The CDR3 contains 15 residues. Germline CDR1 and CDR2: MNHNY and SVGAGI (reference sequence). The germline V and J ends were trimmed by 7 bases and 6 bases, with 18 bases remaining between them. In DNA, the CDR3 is TGTGCCAGCATCCCCGACGGGACTCTAGCCGGGGAGCTGTTTTTT. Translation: CASIPDGTLAGELFF.